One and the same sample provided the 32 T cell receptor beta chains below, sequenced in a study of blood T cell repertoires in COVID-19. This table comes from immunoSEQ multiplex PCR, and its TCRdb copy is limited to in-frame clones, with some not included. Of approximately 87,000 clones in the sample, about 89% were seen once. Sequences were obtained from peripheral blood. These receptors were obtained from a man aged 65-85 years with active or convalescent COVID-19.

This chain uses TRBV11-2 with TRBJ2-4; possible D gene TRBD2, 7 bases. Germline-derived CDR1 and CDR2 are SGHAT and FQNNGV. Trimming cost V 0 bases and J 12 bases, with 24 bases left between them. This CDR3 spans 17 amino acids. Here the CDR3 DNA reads TGTGCCAGCAGCTTAGATGGGGGGCTAGCGGCAGGCCAAAATCAGTACTTC. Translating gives CASSLDGGLAAGQNQYF.

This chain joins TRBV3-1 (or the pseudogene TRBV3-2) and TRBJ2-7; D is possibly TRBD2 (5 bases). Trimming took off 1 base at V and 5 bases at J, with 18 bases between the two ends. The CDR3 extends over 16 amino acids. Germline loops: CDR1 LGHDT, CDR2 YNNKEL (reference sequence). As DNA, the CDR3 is TGTGCCAGCAGCCAAGTTCTATCTCTGAGCGGCGACGAGCAGTACTTC. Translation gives CASSQVLSLSGDEQYF.

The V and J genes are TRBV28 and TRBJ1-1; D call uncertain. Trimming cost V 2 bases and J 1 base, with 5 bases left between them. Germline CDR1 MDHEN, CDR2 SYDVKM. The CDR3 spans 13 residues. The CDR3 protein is CASSLARNTEAFF. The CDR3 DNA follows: TGTGCCAGCAGTTTAGCCAGGAACACTGAAGCTTTCTTT.

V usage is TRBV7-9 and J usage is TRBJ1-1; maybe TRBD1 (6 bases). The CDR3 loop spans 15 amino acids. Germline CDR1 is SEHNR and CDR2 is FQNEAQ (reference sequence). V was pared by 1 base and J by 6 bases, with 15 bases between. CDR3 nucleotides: TGTGCCAGCAGCTTAGACAGGGCCTGGGGCGCTGAAGCTTTCTTT. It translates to CASSLDRAWGAEAFF.

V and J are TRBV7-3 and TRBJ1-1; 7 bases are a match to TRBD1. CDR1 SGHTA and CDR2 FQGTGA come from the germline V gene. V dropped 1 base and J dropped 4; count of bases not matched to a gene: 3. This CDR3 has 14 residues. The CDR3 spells CASSLKAGGTEAFF. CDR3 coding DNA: TGTGCCAGCAGCTTAAAGGCAGGGGGCACTGAAGCTTTCTTT.

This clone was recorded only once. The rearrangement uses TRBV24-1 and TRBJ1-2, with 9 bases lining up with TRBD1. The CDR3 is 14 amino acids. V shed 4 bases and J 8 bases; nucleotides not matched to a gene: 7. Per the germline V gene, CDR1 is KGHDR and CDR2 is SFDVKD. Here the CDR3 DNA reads TGTGCCACCAGTGACACCGGGACAGGGAAGGGCTACACCTTC. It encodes CATSDTGTGKGYTF.

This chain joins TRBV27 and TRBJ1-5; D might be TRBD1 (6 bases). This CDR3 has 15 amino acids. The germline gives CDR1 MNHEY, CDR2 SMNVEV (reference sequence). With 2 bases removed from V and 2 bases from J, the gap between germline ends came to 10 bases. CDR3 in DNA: TGTGCCAGCAGTTTAACAGGGATCGGCAATCAGCCCCAGCATTTT. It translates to CASSLTGIGNQPQHF.

CDR3 nucleotides: TGTGCCAGCAGCTTGGGGCTAGCGGGAGGCAATGAGCAGTTCTTC. As protein: CASSLGLAGGNEQFF. This chain links TRBV5-4 with TRBJ2-1; TRBD2 agrees at 11 bases. Germline trimming cut 0 bases from V and 6 bases from J; bases unmatched to any gene: 2. Germline V gives CDR1 SGHNT, CDR2 YYREEE (reference sequence). CDR3 length equals 15 residues.

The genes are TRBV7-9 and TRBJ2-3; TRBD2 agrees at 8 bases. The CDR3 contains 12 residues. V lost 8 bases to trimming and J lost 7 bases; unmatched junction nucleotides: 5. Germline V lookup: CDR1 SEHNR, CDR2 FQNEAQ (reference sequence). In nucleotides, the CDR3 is TGTGCCAGCTTCAGCGGGGGTAATACGCAGTATTTT. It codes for CASFSGGNTQYF.

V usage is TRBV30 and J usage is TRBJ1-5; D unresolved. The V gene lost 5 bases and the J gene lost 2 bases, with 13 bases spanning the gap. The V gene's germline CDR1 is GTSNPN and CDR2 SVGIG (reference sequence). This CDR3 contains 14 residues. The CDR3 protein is CAWAELAGNQPQHF. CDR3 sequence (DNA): TGTGCCTGGGCAGAGCTGGCGGGCAATCAGCCCCAGCATTTT.

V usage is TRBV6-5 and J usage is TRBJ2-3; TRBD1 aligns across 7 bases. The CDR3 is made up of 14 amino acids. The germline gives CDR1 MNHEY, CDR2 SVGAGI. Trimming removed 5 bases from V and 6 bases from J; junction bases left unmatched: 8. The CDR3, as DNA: TGTGCCAGCAGTCCCGACAGGGTGTCGGATACGCAGTATTTT. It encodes CASSPDRVSDTQYF.

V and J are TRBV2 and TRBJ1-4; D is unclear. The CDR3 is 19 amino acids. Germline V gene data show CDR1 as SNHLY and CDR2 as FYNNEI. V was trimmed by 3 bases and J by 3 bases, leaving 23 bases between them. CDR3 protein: CASSDRGQAKVGSNEKLFF. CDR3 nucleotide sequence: TGTGCCAGCAGTGATCGGGGTCAGGCCAAGGTTGGGTCTAATGAAAAACTGTTTTTT.

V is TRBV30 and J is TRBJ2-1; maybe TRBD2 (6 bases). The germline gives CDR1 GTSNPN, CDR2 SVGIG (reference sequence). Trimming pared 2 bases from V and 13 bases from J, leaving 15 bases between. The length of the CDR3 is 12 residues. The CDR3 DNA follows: TGTGCCTGGAGTTGGGGTTTGGGACTCCAGTTCTTC. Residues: CAWSWGLGLQFF.

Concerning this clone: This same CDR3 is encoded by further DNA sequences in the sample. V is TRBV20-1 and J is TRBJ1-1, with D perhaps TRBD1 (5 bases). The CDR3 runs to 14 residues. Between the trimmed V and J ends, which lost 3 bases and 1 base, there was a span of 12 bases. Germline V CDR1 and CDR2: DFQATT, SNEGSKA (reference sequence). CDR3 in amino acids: CSASGQGPNTEAFF. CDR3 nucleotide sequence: TGCAGTGCTAGTGGCCAGGGCCCGAACACTGAAGCTTTCTTT.

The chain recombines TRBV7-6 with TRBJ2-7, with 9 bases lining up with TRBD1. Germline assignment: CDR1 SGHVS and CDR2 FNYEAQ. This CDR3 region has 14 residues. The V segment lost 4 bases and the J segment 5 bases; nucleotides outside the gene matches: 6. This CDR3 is CASSSPGQGHEQYF. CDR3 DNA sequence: TGTGCCAGCAGCTCCCCGGGACAGGGCCACGAGCAGTACTTC.

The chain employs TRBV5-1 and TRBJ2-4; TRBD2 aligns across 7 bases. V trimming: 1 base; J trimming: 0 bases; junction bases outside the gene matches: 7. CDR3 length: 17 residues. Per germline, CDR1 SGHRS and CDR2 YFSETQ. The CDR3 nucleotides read TGCGCCAGCAGCTTGACCAGCGGGGTCCTAGCCAAAAACATTCAGTACTTC. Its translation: CASSLTSGVLAKNIQYF.

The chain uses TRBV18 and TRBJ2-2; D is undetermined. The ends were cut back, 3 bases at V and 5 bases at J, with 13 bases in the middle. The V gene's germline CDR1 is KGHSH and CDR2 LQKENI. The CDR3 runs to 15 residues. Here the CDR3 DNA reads TGTGCCAGCTCACCGACCTACACCGGGACCGGGGAGCTGTTTTTT. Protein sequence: CASSPTYTGTGELFF.

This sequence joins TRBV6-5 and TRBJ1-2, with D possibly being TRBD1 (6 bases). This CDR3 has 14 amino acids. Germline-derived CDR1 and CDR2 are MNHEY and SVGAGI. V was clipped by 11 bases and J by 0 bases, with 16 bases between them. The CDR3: CACTQNRANYGYTF. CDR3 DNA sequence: TGTGCCTGCACACAAAACAGGGCTAACTATGGCTACACCTTC.

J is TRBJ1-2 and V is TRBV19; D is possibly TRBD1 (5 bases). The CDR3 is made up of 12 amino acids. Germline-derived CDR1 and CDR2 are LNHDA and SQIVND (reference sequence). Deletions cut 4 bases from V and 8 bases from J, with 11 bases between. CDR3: CASSTGGGGYTF. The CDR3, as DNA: TGTGCCAGTAGTACGGGGGGAGGCGGCTACACCTTC.

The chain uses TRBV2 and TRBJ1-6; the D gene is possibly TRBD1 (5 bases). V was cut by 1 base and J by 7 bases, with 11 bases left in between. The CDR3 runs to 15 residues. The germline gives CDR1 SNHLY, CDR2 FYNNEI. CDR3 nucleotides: TGTGCCAGCAGTGAAGGTGGGGGGAGAAATTCACCCCTCCACTTT. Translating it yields CASSEGGGRNSPLHF.

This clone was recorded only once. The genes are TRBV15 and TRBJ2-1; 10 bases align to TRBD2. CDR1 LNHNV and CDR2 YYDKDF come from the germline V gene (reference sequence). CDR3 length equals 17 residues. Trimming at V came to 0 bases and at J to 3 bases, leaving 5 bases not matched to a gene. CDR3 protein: CATSRERLAGGYNEQFF. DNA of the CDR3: TGTGCCACCAGCAGAGAACGATTAGCGGGAGGCTACAATGAGCAGTTCTTC. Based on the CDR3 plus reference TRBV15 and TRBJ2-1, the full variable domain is DAMVIQNPRYQVTQFGKPVTLSCSQTLNHNVMYWYQQKSSQAPKLLFHYYDKDFNNEADTPDNFQSRRPNTSFCFLDIRSPGLGDTAMYLCATSRERLAGGYNEQFFGPGTRLTVL.

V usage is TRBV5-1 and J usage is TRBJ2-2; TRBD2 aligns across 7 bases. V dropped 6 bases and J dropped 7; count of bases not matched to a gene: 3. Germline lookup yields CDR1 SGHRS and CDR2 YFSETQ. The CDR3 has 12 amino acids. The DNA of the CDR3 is TGCGCCAGCACTAGCGGCGTCGGGGAGCTGTTTTTT. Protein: CASTSGVGELFF.

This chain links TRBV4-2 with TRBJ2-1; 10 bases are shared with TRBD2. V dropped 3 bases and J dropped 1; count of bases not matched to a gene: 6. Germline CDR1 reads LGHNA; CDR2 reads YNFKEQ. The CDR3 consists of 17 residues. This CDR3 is CASSQGLASASYNEQFF. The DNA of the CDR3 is TGTGCCAGCAGCCAGGGACTAGCGAGTGCATCCTACAATGAGCAGTTCTTC.

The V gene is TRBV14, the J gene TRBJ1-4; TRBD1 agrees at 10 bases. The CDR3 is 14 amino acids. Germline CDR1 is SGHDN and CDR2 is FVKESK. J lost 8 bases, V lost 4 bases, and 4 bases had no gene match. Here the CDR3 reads CASSPRQGAEKLFF. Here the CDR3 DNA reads TGTGCCAGCAGCCCCAGACAGGGGGCCGAAAAACTGTTTTTT.

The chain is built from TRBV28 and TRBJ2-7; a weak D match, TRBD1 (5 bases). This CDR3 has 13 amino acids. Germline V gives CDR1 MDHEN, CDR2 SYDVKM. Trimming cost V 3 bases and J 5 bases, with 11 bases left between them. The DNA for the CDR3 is TGTGCCAGCAGTTTTTTAGGCAGGGACGAGCAGTACTTC. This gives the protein CASSFLGRDEQYF.

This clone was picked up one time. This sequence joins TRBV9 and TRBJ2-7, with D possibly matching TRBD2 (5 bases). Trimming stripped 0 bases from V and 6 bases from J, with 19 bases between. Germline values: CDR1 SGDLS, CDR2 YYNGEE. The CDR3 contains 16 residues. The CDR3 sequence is CASSVAGSALLSEQYF. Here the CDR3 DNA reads TGTGCCAGCAGCGTAGCGGGTAGCGCCCTATTGTCCGAGCAGTACTTC. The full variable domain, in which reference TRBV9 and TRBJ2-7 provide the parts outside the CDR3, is DSGVTQTPKHLITATGQRVTLRCSPRSGDLSVYWYQQSLDQGLQFLIQYYNGEERAKGNILERFSAQQFPDLHSELNLSSLELGDSALYFCASSVAGSALLSEQYFGPGTRLTVT.

In nucleotides, the CDR3 is TGTGCCAGTAGTATCCACTGGAGCTCCTACGAGCAGTACTTC. This sequence encodes CASSIHWSSYEQYF. The chain combines TRBV19 with TRBJ2-7; D ambiguous. CDR1 LNHDA and CDR2 SQIVND come from the germline V gene (reference sequence). V was pared by 3 bases and J by 0 bases, with 9 bases between. This CDR3 has 14 residues.

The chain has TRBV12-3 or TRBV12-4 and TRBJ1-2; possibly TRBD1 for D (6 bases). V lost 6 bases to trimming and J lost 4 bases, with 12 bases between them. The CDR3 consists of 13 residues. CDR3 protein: CASRRTEAYGYTF. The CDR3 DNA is TGTGCCAGCAGACGGACAGAGGCCTATGGCTACACCTTC.

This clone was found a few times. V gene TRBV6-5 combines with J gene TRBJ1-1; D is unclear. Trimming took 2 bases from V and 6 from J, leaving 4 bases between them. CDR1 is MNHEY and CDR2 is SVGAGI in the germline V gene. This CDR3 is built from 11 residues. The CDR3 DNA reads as TGTGCCAGCAGTTACGGCTCTGAAGCTTTCTTT. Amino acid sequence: CASSYGSEAFF.

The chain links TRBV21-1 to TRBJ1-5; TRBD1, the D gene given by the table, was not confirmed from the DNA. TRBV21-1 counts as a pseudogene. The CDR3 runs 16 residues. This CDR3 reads CASSRCGHHSNQPQHF. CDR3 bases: TGTGCCAGCAGCAGATGTGGACATCACAGCAATCAGCCCCAGCATTTT.

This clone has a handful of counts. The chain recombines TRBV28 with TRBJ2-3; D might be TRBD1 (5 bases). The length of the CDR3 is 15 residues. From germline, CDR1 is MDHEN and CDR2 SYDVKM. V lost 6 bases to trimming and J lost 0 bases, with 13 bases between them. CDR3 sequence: CASRGQRSSTDTQYF. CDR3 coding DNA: TGTGCCAGCAGGGGGCAACGGTCTAGCACAGATACGCAGTATTTT.

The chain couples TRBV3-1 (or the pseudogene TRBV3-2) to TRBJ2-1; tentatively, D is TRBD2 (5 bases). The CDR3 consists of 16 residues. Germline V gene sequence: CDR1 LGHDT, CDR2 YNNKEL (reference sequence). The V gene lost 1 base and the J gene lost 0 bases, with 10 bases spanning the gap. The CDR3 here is CASSQVVGSSYNEQFF. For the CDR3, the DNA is TGTGCCAGCAGCCAAGTCGTAGGGAGCTCCTACAATGAGCAGTTCTTC.